This entry lists 25 T cell receptor beta chains sequenced from one sample in a study of shared clonotypes between healthy human individuals. Profiled with immunoSEQ multiplex PCR; TCRdb holds only in-frame clones, not every one. The table has approximately 2.5 million clones, approximately 93% seen once; the top ten hold approximately 0.37%. Sequenced sample: naive CD4+ T cells from PBMCs. Stated subset: CD45RA+ positively selected. Receptor source: a man in his late teens or twenties in good health. Some clones in this sample may be carry-over from other donors' samples.

V and J are TRBV5-1 and TRBJ1-1; TRBD1 matches 9 bases. This CDR3 spans 15 amino acids. The ends lost 0 bases at V and 6 bases at J; junction bases unmatched: 6. Germline V gene data show CDR1 as SGHRS and CDR2 as YFSETQ. The CDR3 coding sequence is TGCGCCAGCAGCTTGGCCGGGACAGGGTTTTCTGAAGCTTTCTTT. It specifies CASSLAGTGFSEAFF.

The chain has TRBV27 and TRBJ2-5; unclear D gene. Trimming shortened V by 6 bases and J by 5 bases, and 16 bases separated the two germline ends. Germline CDR1 reads MNHEY; CDR2 reads SMNVEV (reference sequence). This CDR3 has 14 residues. Written as DNA, the CDR3 is TGTGCCAGCAGCCCGACCAAGTGGTCGGAGACCCAGTACTTC. Its translation is CASSPTKWSETQYF.

The chain is built from TRBV11-2 and TRBJ1-4; D is unresolved. The CDR3 loop spans 17 amino acids. Germline values: CDR1 SGHAT, CDR2 FQNNGV. Trimming took off 2 bases at V and 0 bases at J, with 13 bases between the two ends. The CDR3 DNA sequence: TGTGCCAGCAGCTTATTGGGGTTTGGAGCAACTAATGAAAAACTGTTTTTT. Residues: CASSLLGFGATNEKLFF.

The chain has TRBV27 and TRBJ2-7, with 9 bases identical to TRBD1. J lost 6 bases, V lost 4 bases, and 7 bases had no gene match. The CDR3 loop spans 14 amino acids. Germline V lookup: CDR1 MNHEY, CDR2 SMNVEV (reference sequence). CDR3 in amino acids: CASSWGQGVGEQYF. For the CDR3, the DNA is TGTGCCAGCAGTTGGGGACAGGGAGTAGGCGAGCAGTACTTC.

V gene TRBV28 combines with J gene TRBJ2-1, with 7 bases fitting TRBD1. Germline-derived CDR1 and CDR2 are MDHEN and SYDVKM. The trim removed 2 bases at V and 0 bases at J, leaving 16 bases unmatched. The length of the CDR3 is 20 residues. This CDR3 reads CASSLGGQGVGPSSYNEQFF. CDR3 DNA: TGTGCCAGCAGTTTAGGTGGCCAGGGGGTCGGGCCGAGCTCCTACAATGAGCAGTTCTTC.

The count of this clone is one. CDR3 protein: CASSIAGGGRALDTQYF. The CDR3 DNA is TGTGCCAGTAGTATTGCCGGAGGAGGGCGTGCGTTGGATACGCAGTATTTT. The rearrangement joins TRBV19 to TRBJ2-3; perhaps TRBD2 as D (6 bases). Trimming stripped 3 bases from V and 6 bases from J, with 22 bases between. Germline loops: CDR1 LNHDA, CDR2 SQIVND (reference sequence). The CDR3 totals 17 residues.

This clone has only one observation. The rearrangement links TRBV7-2 to TRBJ1-3; the D is unclear. This CDR3 has 14 amino acids. The V end was cut by 5 bases, the J end by 3 bases, with 11 bases between. Germline V gene lookup returns CDR1 SGHTA and CDR2 FQGNSA. CDR3 region: CASSPYPSGNTIYF. Here the CDR3 DNA reads TGTGCCAGCAGCCCATATCCGAGTGGAAACACCATATATTTT. Full variable domain (outside the CDR3, taken from reference TRBV7-2 and TRBJ1-3): GAGVSQSPSNKVTEKGKDVELRCDPISGHTALYWYRQSLGQGLEFLIYFQGNSAPDKSGLPSDRFSAERTGGSVSTLTIQRTQQEDSAVYLCASSPYPSGNTIYFGEGSWLTVV.

The genes are TRBV6-1 and TRBJ2-4; possible D gene TRBD2, 5 bases. The V end lost 8 bases, the J end lost 4 bases, and 15 bases lay between the germline ends. Germline assignment: CDR1 MNHNS and CDR2 SASEGT. The length of the CDR3 is 14 residues. The CDR3 DNA reads TGTGCCAGCGCCTCCAGGACTGGGAAAAACATTCAGTACTTC. Amino acid sequence: CASASRTGKNIQYF.

This chain links TRBV5-3 with TRBJ2-7; no definite D call. TRBV5-3 is an ORF for which the function is uncertain. This CDR3 comprises 16 residues. Trimming stripped 4 bases from V and 7 bases from J, with 24 bases between. CDR3 region: CARSLSRFLGLREQYF. DNA of the CDR3: TGTGCCAGAAGCCTCTCAAGGTTCCTAGGGCTACGGGAGCAGTACTTC.

The genes are TRBV5-1 and TRBJ2-3; TRBD2 agrees at 7 bases. The CDR3 runs to 18 residues. V was pared by 0 bases and J by 4 bases, with 14 bases of the junction left unmatched. Germline lookup yields CDR1 SGHRS and CDR2 YFSETQ. The CDR3 region is CASSLESLAEGGADTQYF. CDR3 bases: TGCGCCAGCAGCTTGGAATCGCTAGCGGAGGGAGGGGCAGATACGCAGTATTTT.

The chain has TRBV19 and TRBJ2-1; 7 bases fit TRBD1. The germline V gene encodes CDR1 LNHDA and CDR2 SQIVND (reference sequence). Trimming at V came to 6 bases and at J to 4 bases, leaving 3 bases not matched to a gene. This CDR3 comprises 13 residues. CDR3 loop: CASRQGNYNEQFF. The CDR3 bases are TGTGCCAGTAGACAGGGGAATTACAATGAGCAGTTCTTC.

The chain combines TRBV2 with TRBJ2-7, with a possible D match to TRBD1 (6 bases). The V end was cut by 7 bases, the J end by 0 bases, with 19 bases between. The CDR3 consists of 16 residues. Per the germline V gene, CDR1 is SNHLY and CDR2 is FYNNEI. The CDR3 nucleotides are TGTGCCAGCACTCTTATGGGCGCAGGGGCCTCCTACGAGCAGTACTTC. The encoded protein is CASTLMGAGASYEQYF. The complete variable domain, with remaining parts taken from reference TRBV2 and TRBJ2-7, reads EPEVTQTPSHQVTQMGQEVILRCVPISNHLYFYWYRQILGQKVEFLVSFYNNEISEKSEIFDDQFSVERPDGSNFTLKIRSTKLEDSAMYFCASTLMGAGASYEQYFGPGTRLTVT.

The genes are TRBV7-6 and TRBJ1-6, with D possibly matching TRBD1 (6 bases). Trimming pared 3 bases from V and 7 bases from J, leaving 13 bases between. The CDR3 totals 15 residues. The germline V gene encodes CDR1 SGHVS and CDR2 FNYEAQ. CDR3 in amino acids: CASSFWTAANSPLHF. Here the CDR3 DNA reads TGTGCCAGCAGCTTTTGGACAGCCGCAAATTCACCCCTCCACTTT.

In DNA, the CDR3 is TGCGCCAGCAGCCCGGACCTAGCCGCTGGAAACACCATATATTTT. This sequence encodes CASSPDLAAGNTIYF. V usage is TRBV5-1 and J usage is TRBJ1-3; D not resolved. CDR1 is SGHRS, CDR2 YFSETQ, per germline. The CDR3 spans 15 residues. The V and J ends lost 4 bases and 2 bases respectively, with 13 bases between them.

The V gene is TRBV9, the J gene TRBJ1-1; D gene uncertain. V lost 0 bases and J lost 4, with 10 bases in between. Germline V gene sequence: CDR1 SGDLS, CDR2 YYNGEE. The CDR3 length is 14 residues. CDR3 protein: CASSVAPSSTEAFF. The CDR3 DNA follows: TGTGCCAGCAGCGTAGCTCCCTCTTCCACTGAAGCTTTCTTT.

This clone appeared once. The genes are TRBV5-1 and TRBJ2-3; D is ambiguous. Germline V gives CDR1 SGHRS, CDR2 YFSETQ. The CDR3 is 14 residues long. V lost 7 bases, J lost 0 bases, and 12 bases lay in between. CDR3 loop: CASGPATSTDTQYF. CDR3 DNA sequence: TGCGCCAGCGGACCGGCTACTAGCACAGATACGCAGTATTTT.

The chain carries TRBV4-1 and TRBJ2-7; 9 bases are a match to TRBD1. The CDR3 consists of 18 residues. The ends lost 0 bases at V and 0 bases at J; junction bases unmatched: 9. The germline gives CDR1 MGHRA, CDR2 YSYEKL. CDR3 residues: CASSQDPTGGISSYEQYF. CDR3 in DNA: TGCGCCAGCAGCCAAGATCCGACAGGGGGGATAAGCTCCTACGAGCAGTACTTC.

V gene TRBV4-1 combines with J gene TRBJ1-1; no clear D. The CDR3 is 17 amino acids. The germline V gene encodes CDR1 MGHRA and CDR2 YSYEKL. V shed 4 bases and J shed 6 bases, with 24 bases lying between them. In DNA form, the CDR3 reads TGCGCCAGCAGCCCCATTGTTTTAAAACCTCGCCGGTCTGAAGCTTTCTTT. It is translated as CASSPIVLKPRRSEAFF.

The V call is TRBV5-1, the J call TRBJ2-7; 9 bases line up with TRBD1. The junction had 7 bases not matched to a gene; V was cut back by 1 base and J by 5 bases. Per germline, CDR1 SGHRS and CDR2 YFSETQ. This CDR3 comprises 15 residues. CDR3 DNA sequence: TGCGCCAGCAGCTTGTGGGACAGGGACGTGAACGAGCAGTACTTC. It translates to CASSLWDRDVNEQYF. Together with reference TRBV5-1 and TRBJ2-7, the CDR3 gives the full variable domain: KAGVTQTPRYLIKTRGQQVTLSCSPISGHRSVSWYQQTPGQGLQFLFEYFSETQRNKGNFPGRFSGRQFSNSRSEMNVSTLELGDSALYLCASSLWDRDVNEQYFGPGTRLTVT.

The rearrangement joins TRBV5-6 to TRBJ2-7; D is undetermined. Germline V gene sequence: CDR1 SGHDT, CDR2 YYEEEE. V was cut by 0 bases and J by 2 bases, with 15 bases left in between. The CDR3 runs 16 residues. For the CDR3, the DNA is TGTGCCAGCAGCTTGGGTGCGTCACGGGTTACCTACGAGCAGTACTTC. This encodes CASSLGASRVTYEQYF.

The chain employs TRBV7-2 and TRBJ2-5, with 10 bases that match TRBD2. The CDR3 loop spans 16 amino acids. The trim removed 2 bases at V and 3 bases at J, leaving 6 bases unmatched. Looked up from germline, CDR1 is SGHTA and CDR2 is FQGNSA. The CDR3 coding sequence is TGTGCCAGCAGCTTAATGCGGCTAGCGGGGGAAGAGACCCAGTACTTC. It specifies CASSLMRLAGEETQYF. Complete variable domain (other parts from reference TRBV7-2 and TRBJ2-5): GAGVSQSPSNKVTEKGKDVELRCDPISGHTALYWYRQSLGQGLEFLIYFQGNSAPDKSGLPSDRFSAERTGGSVSTLTIQRTQQEDSAVYLCASSLMRLAGEETQYFGPGTRLLVL.

The chain has TRBV19 and TRBJ2-5; TRBD1 matches at 11 bases. CDR3 length equals 15 residues. V lost 3 bases to trimming and J lost 9 bases; unmatched junction nucleotides: 9. CDR1 is LNHDA and CDR2 is SQIVND in the germline V gene (reference sequence). CDR3 sequence (DNA): TGTGCCAGTAGTATGCTTGGACAGGGGGCGCCCCCCCAGTACTTC. Its protein is CASSMLGQGAPPQYF. The variable domain in full, with the rest retrieved from reference TRBV19 and TRBJ2-5, is DGGITQSPKYLFRKEGQNVTLSCEQNLNHDAMYWYRQDPGQGLRLIYYSQIVNDFQKGDIAEGYSVSREKKESFPLTVTSAQKNPTAFYLCASSMLGQGAPPQYFGPGTRLLVL.

As concerns this clone: This CDR3 is also generated by other DNA sequences in the sample. The chain joins TRBV28 to TRBJ1-2, with D unclear. Germline V CDR1 and CDR2: MDHEN, SYDVKM. V dropped 2 bases and J dropped 5 bases, with 6 bases sitting between them. This CDR3 is 12 amino acids long. CDR3 region: CASSLSRYGYTF. Written as DNA, the CDR3 is TGTGCCAGCAGTTTAAGTAGATATGGCTACACCTTC.

This clone was observed a few times. The same CDR3 can be traced to other DNA sequences in this sample. The rearrangement joins TRBV6-5 to TRBJ1-5; D remains ambiguous. V lost 0 bases, J lost 3 bases, and 6 bases lay in between. Germline-derived CDR1 and CDR2 are MNHEY and SVGAGI. CDR3 length: 14 residues. The CDR3 spells CASSYSRDNQPQHF. CDR3 coding DNA: TGTGCCAGCAGTTACTCGAGAGACAATCAGCCCCAGCATTTT.

This chain links TRBV9 with TRBJ2-5; no clear D gene. The CDR3 covers 16 residues. Per the germline V gene, CDR1 is SGDLS and CDR2 is YYNGEE. V shed 0 bases and J shed 2 bases, with 14 bases lying between them. The CDR3 bases are TGTGCCAGCAGCGTAGCTTCGCGACGTACACAAGAGACCCAGTACTTC. Amino acids: CASSVASRRTQETQYF.